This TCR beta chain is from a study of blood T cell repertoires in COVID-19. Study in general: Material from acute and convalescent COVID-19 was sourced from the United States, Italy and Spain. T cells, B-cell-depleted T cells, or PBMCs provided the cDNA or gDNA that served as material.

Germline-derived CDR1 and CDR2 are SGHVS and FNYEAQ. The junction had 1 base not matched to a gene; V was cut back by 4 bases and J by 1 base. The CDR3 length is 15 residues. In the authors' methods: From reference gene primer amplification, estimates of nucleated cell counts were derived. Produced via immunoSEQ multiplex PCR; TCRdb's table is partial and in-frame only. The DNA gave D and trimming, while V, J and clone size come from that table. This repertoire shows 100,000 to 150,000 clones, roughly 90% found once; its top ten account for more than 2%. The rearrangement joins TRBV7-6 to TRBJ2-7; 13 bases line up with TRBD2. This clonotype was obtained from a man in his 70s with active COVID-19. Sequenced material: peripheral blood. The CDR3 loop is CASSWGLAGSYEQYF. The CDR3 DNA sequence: TGTGCCAGCAGCTGGGGACTAGCGGGGTCCTACGAGCAGTACTTC. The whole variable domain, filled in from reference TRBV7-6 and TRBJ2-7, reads GAGVSQSPRYKVTKRGQDVALRCDPISGHVSLYWYRQALGQGPEFLTYFNYEAQQDKSGLPNDRFSAERPEGSISTLTIQRTEQRDSAMYRCASSWGLAGSYEQYFGPGTRLTVT.